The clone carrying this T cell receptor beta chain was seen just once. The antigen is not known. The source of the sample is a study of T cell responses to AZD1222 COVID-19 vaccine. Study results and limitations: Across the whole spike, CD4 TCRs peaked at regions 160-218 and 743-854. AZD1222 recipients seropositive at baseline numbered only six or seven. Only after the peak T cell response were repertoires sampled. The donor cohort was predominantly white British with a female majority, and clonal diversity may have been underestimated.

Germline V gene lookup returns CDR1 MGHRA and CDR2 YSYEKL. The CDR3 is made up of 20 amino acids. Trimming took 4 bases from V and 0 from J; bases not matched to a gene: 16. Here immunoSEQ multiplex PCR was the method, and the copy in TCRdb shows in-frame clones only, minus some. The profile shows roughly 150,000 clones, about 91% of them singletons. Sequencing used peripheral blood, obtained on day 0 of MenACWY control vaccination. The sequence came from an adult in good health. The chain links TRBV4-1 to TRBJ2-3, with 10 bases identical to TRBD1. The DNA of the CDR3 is TGCGCCAGCAGCCTGGGAGCCGGGGACAGGGGACAATCTAGCACAGATACGCAGTATTTT. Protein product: CASSLGAGDRGQSSTDTQYF.